These 9 T cell receptor beta chains share one sample of origin, sequenced in a study of T cells in localized non-small cell lung cancer. Only in-frame clones appear in the TCRdb table, and some are missing; sequencing was by immunoSEQ multiplex PCR. The sample has about 59,000 clones, around 90% seen once. The specimen was peripheral blood, collected before any cancer treatment. The receptors stem from a man aged 40 to 70 with stage I squamous cell lung carcinoma.

J is TRBJ2-7 and V is TRBV15; D unclear. This CDR3 has 13 amino acids. CDR1 and CDR2 from the germline V gene are LNHNV and YYDKDF (reference sequence). Trimming removed 0 bases at V and 4 bases at J, with 7 bases between. The CDR3, as DNA: TGTGCCACCAGCAGAGATATAGCTTACGAGCAGTACTTC. It codes for CATSRDIAYEQYF.

This chain connects TRBV29-1 to TRBJ2-1, with 14 nucleotides matching TRBD2. This CDR3 comprises 17 residues. V was pared by 4 bases and J by 0 bases, with 5 bases of the junction left unmatched. CDR1 and CDR2 from the germline V gene are SQVTM and ANQGSEA. This CDR3 is CSVGGTSGSNSYNEQFF. The CDR3 DNA reads TGCAGCGTTGGGGGGACTAGCGGGAGCAACTCCTACAATGAGCAGTTCTTC.

This clone has more than one count but fewer than ten. The chain employs TRBV30 and TRBJ2-5, with D possibly matching TRBD1 (5 bases). This CDR3 spans 15 amino acids. V lost 1 base, J lost 5 bases, and 17 bases lay in between. Germline loops: CDR1 GTSNPN, CDR2 SVGIG (reference sequence). The CDR3 loop is CAWSGSTAIHETQYF. CDR3 DNA sequence: TGTGCCTGGAGTGGCTCGACAGCGATCCACGAGACCCAGTACTTC.

The V gene is TRBV7-3, the J gene TRBJ2-3, with D uncertain. CDR1 is SGHTA and CDR2 is FQGTGA in the germline V gene. Deletions cut 5 bases from V and 2 bases from J, with 11 bases between. The CDR3 contains 14 residues. DNA for the CDR3: TGTGCCAGCAGCCCAGGCGGTTTCACAGATACGCAGTATTTT. Its translation: CASSPGGFTDTQYF.

The chain has TRBV5-1 and TRBJ1-2, with D possibly TRBD1 on 6 matching bases. Deletions cut 2 bases from V and 6 bases from J, with 14 bases between. The CDR3 runs to 14 residues. The germline CDR1 and CDR2 sequences are SGHRS and YFSETQ. The CDR3 nucleotides are TGCGCCAGCAGCTTCGGTGCACAGGGCGATGGCTACACCTTC. Protein: CASSFGAQGDGYTF.

This sequence joins TRBV27 and TRBJ1-1; weak D call: TRBD1 (6 bases). The germline V gene encodes CDR1 MNHEY and CDR2 SMNVEV (reference sequence). The germline V and J ends were trimmed by 11 bases and 0 bases, with 13 bases remaining between them. The CDR3 contains 13 residues. The CDR3 spells CAVRGQMNTEAFF. The CDR3 region has the DNA TGTGCCGTCAGAGGACAGATGAACACTGAAGCTTTCTTT.

Comments on this clone: One end of the junction fails to match germline, which may point to a read error. The chain is built from TRBV7-8 and TRBJ2-1; 9 nucleotides match TRBD2. The germline CDR1 and CDR2 sequences are SGHVS and FQNEAQ. The CDR3 runs 14 residues. The CDR3 sequence is CASSLAGPYNEQFF. The CDR3 nucleotides are TGTGCCAGCAGCCTAGCGGGGCCTTACAATGAGCAGTTCTTC.

The rearrangement uses TRBV5-1 and TRBJ1-1; 8 bases are a match to TRBD1. Germline lookup yields CDR1 SGHRS and CDR2 YFSETQ. Trimming removed 3 bases from V and 1 base from J; junction bases left unmatched: 5. This CDR3 contains 15 residues. The CDR3 sequence: CASSSGTGRNTEAFF. The CDR3 coding sequence is TGCGCCAGCAGCTCCGGGACAGGACGGAACACTGAAGCTTTCTTT.

The chain has TRBV13 and TRBJ2-1; weak D call: TRBD2 (6 bases). Trimming cost V 1 base and J 10 bases, with 8 bases left between them. This CDR3 has 12 amino acids. Per germline, CDR1 PRHDT and CDR2 FYEKMQ (reference sequence). This CDR3 reads CASSLVAGEQFF. The CDR3, as DNA: TGTGCCAGCAGCTTAGTTGCGGGAGAGCAGTTCTTC.